The sequence of this TCR beta chain was determined in a study of blood T cell repertoires in COVID-19. Study-level background: T cells, B-cell-depleted T cells, or PBMCs provided the cDNA or gDNA that served as material.

Source study methods: Nucleated cell counts were estimated from reference gene primer amplification. Clones were sequenced by immunoSEQ multiplex PCR, and TCRdb holds only the in-frame ones, with some missing. That table supplies the V and J calls and clone size; D and trimming were determined from the DNA. Among some 250,000 clones listed, more than 85% were seen once. Adults between about 18 and 95 years of age took part from 20 to 25 US areas. With 6 bases removed from V and 0 bases from J, the gap between germline ends came to 8 bases. This CDR3 contains 13 residues. Germline V gene data show CDR1 as SNHLY and CDR2 as FYNNEI.

This receptor was identified in a man between 40 and 49 years old who had recovered from COVID-19. The gene calls are TRBV2 and TRBJ1-1, with D hard to call. Input material: PBMCs or T cells enriched from blood (not recorded which). The CDR3 is CASSPRMNTEAFF. The CDR3 region has the DNA TGTGCCAGCAGCCCCAGGATGAACACTGAAGCTTTCTTT. Filled out from reference TRBV2 and TRBJ1-1, the complete variable domain reads EPEVTQTPSHQVTQMGQEVILRCVPISNHLYFYWYRQILGQKVEFLVSFYNNEISEKSEIFDDQFSVERPDGSNFTLKIRSTKLEDSAMYFCASSPRMNTEAFFGQGTRLTVV.